This TCR beta chain was observed in a study of cytotoxic CD8 clonotypes in ibrutinib-treated CLL. Overall study: After median 68 months, approximately 14 stayed in remission, about twelve progressed; responses approximately 24 partial, 2 complete. Findings of the study overall: At baseline, clonality was higher than in age-matched healthy donors and correlated with CD8+ counts.

CDR3 length: 14 residues. CDR1 is MNHNS, CDR2 SASEGT, per germline. With V trimmed by 6 bases and J by 2 bases, 5 bases remained unmatched. Concerning this clone: The antigen is not known.

Profiling relied on immunoSEQ multiplex PCR, and the TCRdb table lists in-frame clones only, not all of them. Of tens of thousands of clones listed, approximately 52% were seen once; the top ten hold around 21%. Sample: PBMCs, taken after 24 months of ibrutinib treatment. This sequence joins TRBV6-1 and TRBJ2-5, with 8 bases identical to TRBD2. The clonotype originates from a human donor with chronic lymphocytic leukemia. CDR3 in DNA: TGTGCCAGCAGACTTAGCGGGGCGCAAGAGACCCAGTACTTC. Translated: CASRLSGAQETQYF.